This is a list of T cell receptor beta chains from one sample in a study of cytomegalovirus exposure and HLA in healthy donors. Assay: immunoSEQ multiplex PCR; the TCRdb copy retains only in-frame clones and omits some. The sample records around 70,000 clones, around 95% being singletons. The sequenced material came from PBMCs. Every receptor here comes from a woman aged 18 to 35 in good health and CMV-seronegative. Both conserved end residues are part of each CDR3. The order of the fields is CDR3 length, V gene, clone size, D gene, J gene, CDR3 DNA, CDR3 protein. D genes are given only for firm matches. Not all rows give a size; the values are once, few, many and, for expanded clones, a class.

len: 16
v_gene: TRBV7-8
abundance: .
d_gene: TRBD2
j_gene: TRBJ2-1
CDR3nt: TGTGCCAGCAGCTTATCTTCTAGCGGGATATACAATGAGCAGTTCTTC
CDR3aa: CASSLSSSGIYNEQFF

len: 16
v_gene: TRBV7-9
abundance: .
d_gene: .
j_gene: TRBJ2-2
CDR3nt: TGTGCCAGCAGCTCGTCACAGGGTTTTAACACCGGGGAGCTGTTTTTT
CDR3aa: CASSSSQGFNTGELFF

len: 13
v_gene: TRBV9
abundance: .
d_gene: .
j_gene: TRBJ2-1
CDR3nt: TGTGCCAGCAGCGGACCCGGCGGGGATGAGCAGTTCTTC
CDR3aa: CASSGPGGDEQFF

len: 12
v_gene: TRBV18
abundance: .
d_gene: TRBD1
j_gene: TRBJ1-1
CDR3nt: TGTGCCAGCTCACCCCAGGGGGCTGAAGCTTTCTTT
CDR3aa: CASSPQGAEAFF

len: 12
v_gene: TRBV5-1
abundance: once
d_gene: .
j_gene: TRBJ1-1
CDR3nt: TGCGCCAGCAGCTTGACTAGTACTGAAGCTTTCTTT
CDR3aa: CASSLTSTEAFF

len: 14
v_gene: TRBV2
abundance: .
d_gene: TRBD2
j_gene: TRBJ2-5
CDR3nt: TGTGCCAGCAGGGGACTAGCGGGGGGCCGGACCCAGTACTTC
CDR3aa: CASRGLAGGRTQYF

len: 16
v_gene: TRBV7-9
abundance: .
d_gene: .
j_gene: TRBJ1-4
CDR3nt: TGTGCCAGCAGCTTAGGGGAGGGCGGGTTTAATGAAAAACTGTTTTTT
CDR3aa: CASSLGEGGFNEKLFF

len: 13
v_gene: TRBV19
abundance: .
d_gene: .
j_gene: TRBJ1-2
CDR3nt: TGTGCCAACCGCCGCAGCGAGACCTTGGGCTACACCTTC
CDR3aa: CANRRSETLGYTF

len: 11
v_gene: TRBV28
abundance: .
d_gene: .
j_gene: TRBJ2-7
CDR3nt: TGTGCCAGCAGTTTACGCTACGAGCAGTACTTC
CDR3aa: CASSLRYEQYF

len: 15
v_gene: TRBV7-9
abundance: once
d_gene: .
j_gene: TRBJ1-1
CDR3nt: TGTGCCAGCAGCCCCGGGGGGCGGTTGAACACTGAAGCTTTCTTT
CDR3aa: CASSPGGRLNTEAFF